A single sample gave rise to the 26 T cell receptor beta chains below, sequenced in a study of shared clonotypes between healthy human individuals. Using immunoSEQ multiplex PCR, the repertoire was profiled, and TCRdb retains in-frame clones only, with some absent. This sample has 2,100,000 or so clones, with almost 96% found just once. Sequencing was carried out using naive CD4+ T cells sorted from blood. Indicated subset: CD45RA+ positively selected. These receptors were taken from a man aged 18 to 35 in good health.

The V call is TRBV6-1, the J call TRBJ2-2; TRBD1 agrees at 8 bases. CDR1 is MNHNS, CDR2 SASEGT, per germline. V shed 3 bases and J 4 bases; nucleotides not matched to a gene: 4. The CDR3 is 15 residues long. The CDR3 reads CASSDQGAGTGELFF. In DNA form, the CDR3 reads TGTGCCAGCAGTGACCAGGGGGCGGGCACCGGGGAGCTGTTTTTT.

The chain carries TRBV5-5 and TRBJ1-2; D possibly corresponds to TRBD1 (5 bases). The CDR3 runs 13 residues. V lost 4 bases to trimming and J lost 5 bases, with 12 bases between them. CDR1 is SGHKS and CDR2 is YYEKEE in the germline V gene (reference sequence). The CDR3 region has the DNA TGTGCCAGCAGCGTGCGGGACCGGTATGGCTACACCTTC. This translates into CASSVRDRYGYTF.

This chain connects TRBV10-3 to TRBJ2-7, with 11 bases fitting TRBD2. This CDR3 has 15 residues. Trimming took 4 bases from V and 2 from J; bases not matched to a gene: 4. Germline CDR1 is ENHRY and CDR2 is SYGVKD. The CDR3 sequence is CAISGSSGGAYEQYF. The CDR3 DNA reads TGTGCCATCAGTGGAAGTAGCGGGGGGGCCTACGAGCAGTACTTC.

V and J are TRBV11-2 and TRBJ1-2; D possibly corresponds to TRBD1 (6 bases). Deletions cut 3 bases from V and 9 bases from J, with 20 bases between. Germline-derived CDR1 and CDR2 are SGHAT and FQNNGV. This CDR3 contains 15 residues. The CDR3 region is CASSLVQGQKSRYTF. The DNA for the CDR3 is TGTGCCAGCAGCTTGGTACAGGGCCAGAAGTCTCGCTACACCTTC.

The gene calls are TRBV7-2 and TRBJ1-5; 7 bases match TRBD1. The germline V gene encodes CDR1 SGHTA and CDR2 FQGNSA. The CDR3 has 15 amino acids. J lost 7 bases, V lost 1 base, and 7 bases had no gene match. CDR3 DNA sequence: TGTGCCAGCAGCTTAGAGCGGGCAGGGGGACAGCCCCAGCATTTT. This sequence encodes CASSLERAGGQPQHF.

The genes are TRBV19 and TRBJ2-7; D is uncertain. This CDR3 is 15 amino acids long. Trimming shortened V by 3 bases and J by 0 bases, and 12 bases separated the two germline ends. Germline V gene lookup returns CDR1 LNHDA and CDR2 SQIVND (reference sequence). The CDR3 DNA follows: TGTGCCAGTAGTATCAGTGCATTTAGCTCCTACGAGCAGTACTTC. This gives the protein CASSISAFSSYEQYF.

This chain links TRBV30 with TRBJ1-1; perhaps TRBD1 as D (5 bases). Germline V gene data show CDR1 as GTSNPN and CDR2 as SVGIG (reference sequence). This CDR3 is 15 amino acids long. V dropped 2 bases and J dropped 4 bases, with 17 bases sitting between them. The CDR3 loop is CAWSPLEGRSTEAFF. In DNA form, the CDR3 reads TGTGCCTGGAGTCCCCTAGAGGGGCGGAGCACTGAAGCTTTCTTT.

The J gene is TRBJ2-1, the V gene TRBV19; 8 bases line up with TRBD2. The germline gives CDR1 LNHDA, CDR2 SQIVND (reference sequence). J lost 3 bases, V lost 4 bases, and 8 bases had no gene match. This CDR3 is built from 16 residues. The CDR3 region is CASSNPGTRVYNEQFF. The CDR3 DNA is TGTGCCAGTAGTAACCCCGGGACTAGGGTCTACAATGAGCAGTTCTTC.

This chain joins TRBV5-1 and TRBJ1-4, with D unresolved. CDR1 SGHRS and CDR2 YFSETQ come from the germline V gene. The length of the CDR3 is 16 residues. Trimming pared 2 bases from V and 3 bases from J, leaving 14 bases between. The CDR3 bases are TGCGCCAGCAGCTTCGAGGGTTTTTCCCCTAATGAAAAACTGTTTTTT. It yields the protein CASSFEGFSPNEKLFF.

The J gene is TRBJ2-5, the V gene TRBV5-6; 9 bases fit TRBD1. V was clipped by 2 bases and J by 5 bases; unmatched bases: 7. Germline CDR1 reads SGHDT; CDR2 reads YYEEEE. This CDR3 has 15 residues. The CDR3 protein is CASSFRDRDIETQYF. For the CDR3, the DNA is TGTGCCAGCAGCTTCCGGGACAGGGATATCGAGACCCAGTACTTC.

The J gene is TRBJ1-1, the V gene TRBV18; 11 nucleotides agree with TRBD1. Germline CDR1 reads KGHSH; CDR2 reads LQKENI. The CDR3 loop spans 16 amino acids. Unmatched junction bases numbered 5, after V lost 1 base and J lost 4 bases. CDR3 loop: CASSPQGQGASTEAFF. DNA for the CDR3: TGTGCCAGCTCACCACAAGGACAGGGGGCAAGCACTGAAGCTTTCTTT.

This rearrangement joins TRBV6-5 to TRBJ1-6, with D hard to call. V was shortened by 5 bases and J by 9 bases, with 11 bases between the two germline ends. The CDR3 runs 13 residues. CDR1 and CDR2 from the germline V gene are MNHEY and SVGAGI. The CDR3 coding sequence is TGTGCCAGCAGTCTCCGCGAGGGTTCACCCCTCCACTTT. This gives the protein CASSLREGSPLHF.

The V and J genes are TRBV4-1 and TRBJ1-4, with D unresolved. CDR1 is MGHRA, CDR2 YSYEKL, per germline. Trimming removed 0 bases at V and 5 bases at J, with 19 bases between. The CDR3 is made up of 18 amino acids. The CDR3 DNA sequence: TGCGCCAGCAGCCAAGATTTAGTACGACCAGGAGCAAATGAAAAACTGTTTTTT. This sequence encodes CASSQDLVRPGANEKLFF.

A remark on this clone: Other DNA sequences in the same sample also yield this CDR3. CDR3 region: CASSFDRNYGYTF. As DNA, the CDR3 is TGTGCCAGCAGCTTTGACAGGAACTATGGCTACACCTTC. The chain employs TRBV5-8 and TRBJ1-2; TRBD1 might be the D (6 bases). CDR3 length equals 13 residues. Looked up from germline, CDR1 is SGHTS and CDR2 is YDEGEE. Trimming took off 2 bases at V and 2 bases at J, with 7 bases between the two ends.

The chain uses TRBV7-9 and TRBJ2-7; D gene uncertain. With 2 bases removed from V and 4 bases from J, the gap between germline ends came to 12 bases. The CDR3 runs to 14 residues. Germline V gene lookup returns CDR1 SEHNR and CDR2 FQNEAQ (reference sequence). The CDR3 nucleotides read TGTGCCAGCAGCTTAACTCCCAGCGCATACGAGCAGTACTTC. It yields the protein CASSLTPSAYEQYF.

This clone appeared a single time. The chain has TRBV6-5 and TRBJ2-7; 11 bases map to TRBD1. Trimming removed 6 bases from V and 3 bases from J; junction bases left unmatched: 4. Germline CDR1 reads MNHEY; CDR2 reads SVGAGI. The CDR3 contains 14 residues. CDR3: CASRKGTGGYEQYF. CDR3 nucleotides: TGTGCCAGCAGGAAAGGGACAGGGGGCTACGAGCAGTACTTC.

This clone was seen a handful of times. In nucleotides, the CDR3 is TGCGCCAGCAGGAACTCTAAACAGGGTAAGGCTTTCTTT. Translated: CASRNSKQGKAFF. The rearrangement uses TRBV10-2 and TRBJ1-1; tentative D call: TRBD1 (6 bases). Looked up from germline, CDR1 is WSHSY and CDR2 is SAAADI. Deletions cut 6 bases from V and 11 bases from J, with 19 bases between. This CDR3 comprises 13 residues.

V is TRBV7-2 and J is TRBJ2-4; D may correspond to TRBD1 or TRBD2 (5 bases each). This CDR3 region has 14 residues. V was clipped by 4 bases and J by 5 bases, with 12 bases between them. Germline V CDR1 and CDR2: SGHTA, FQGNSA. CDR3 sequence: CASSSNRDQNIQYF. In nucleotides, the CDR3 is TGTGCCAGCAGCTCTAACCGGGACCAAAACATTCAGTACTTC.

V and J are TRBV5-1 and TRBJ1-6; 7 nucleotides match TRBD1. Germline loops: CDR1 SGHRS, CDR2 YFSETQ. The V gene end was trimmed by 0 bases and the J gene end by 7 bases; junction bases not matched to a gene: 4. The CDR3 length is 15 residues. CDR3 in DNA: TGCGCCAGCAGCTTGGAGGGGGCAACGAATTCACCCCTCCACTTT. This encodes CASSLEGATNSPLHF.

The rearrangement links TRBV6-6 to TRBJ2-7, with TRBD1 matching over 11 bases. The J segment lost 4 bases and the V segment lost 5 bases, leaving 7 bases of the junction unmatched. The CDR3 contains 15 residues. The germline V gene has CDR1 MNHNY and CDR2 SVGAGI (reference sequence). The CDR3 spells CASSDRDRGGYEQYF. The CDR3 DNA reads as TGTGCCAGCAGTGACCGGGACAGGGGGGGTTACGAGCAGTACTTC.

The chain combines TRBV18 with TRBJ1-1, with 7 nucleotides matching TRBD1. V gave up 0 bases and J gave up 5 bases; unmatched junction bases: 6. The length of the CDR3 is 15 residues. Germline V gene lookup returns CDR1 KGHSH and CDR2 LQKENI. Here the CDR3 DNA reads TGTGCCAGCTCACCACCGGCAGGGGGACGGACTGAAGCTTTCTTT. Translating it yields CASSPPAGGRTEAFF.

A remark on this clone: Other DNA sequences of this sample code for an identical CDR3. The chain has TRBV18 and TRBJ1-1; D is uncertain. Trimming cost V 1 base and J 2 bases, with 8 bases left between them. The CDR3 spans 14 residues. Germline V CDR1 and CDR2: KGHSH, LQKENI. The chain's CDR3 is CASSPQGGNTEAFF. In nucleotides, the CDR3 is TGTGCCAGCTCACCACAAGGAGGAAACACTGAAGCTTTCTTT.

The V and J genes are TRBV12-5 and TRBJ1-2; 9 positions agree with TRBD1. The CDR3 spans 14 residues. Looked up from germline, CDR1 is LGHNT and CDR2 is FRNRAP. Germline trimming cut 2 bases from V and 8 bases from J; bases unmatched to any gene: 6. CDR3 nucleotides: TGTGCTAGTGGTTTGACCGGACAGGGGCGGGGCTACACCTTC. Its protein is CASGLTGQGRGYTF.

V usage is TRBV7-4 and J usage is TRBJ2-5, with D perhaps TRBD2 (6 bases). The ends were cut back, 4 bases at V and 0 bases at J, with 24 bases in the middle. CDR1 and CDR2 (germline): SGHVT, SQSDAQ. This CDR3 has 19 residues. CDR3 amino acids: CASSSPAVSGGRYQETQYF. CDR3 bases: TGTGCCAGCAGCTCCCCCGCGGTTAGCGGAGGTAGGTACCAAGAGACCCAGTACTTC.

The chain joins TRBV7-9 to TRBJ2-5; D is ambiguous. Trimming left V 4 bases short and J 7 bases short, with 7 bases between. Per germline, CDR1 SEHNR and CDR2 FQNEAQ (reference sequence). CDR3 length: 11 residues. The CDR3 DNA sequence: TGTGCCAGCAGCTCGTATGGGACCCAGTACTTC. This gives the protein CASSSYGTQYF.

The gene calls are TRBV15 and TRBJ1-6; D might be TRBD1 (6 bases). The CDR3 covers 14 residues. Per germline, CDR1 LNHNV and CDR2 YYDKDF (reference sequence). V lost 3 bases, J lost 10 bases, and 13 bases lay in between. CDR3 protein: CATSRTGGESPLHF. The CDR3 DNA is TGTGCCACCAGCAGGACCGGGGGCGAATCACCCCTCCACTTT.